The present TCR beta chain was sequenced within a study of blood T cell repertoires in COVID-19. Study at large: The study drew acute and convalescent COVID-19 samples from the United States, Italy and Spain.

In the original analysis: Nucleated cell number was recorded as an estimate derived from reference gene primer amplification. Data came from immunoSEQ multiplex PCR; TCRdb stores just in-frame clones and leaves some out. That table furnishes V, J and clone size, whereas the DNA furnished D and trimming. The data contain more than 85,000 clones, around 82% of them singletons. This CDR3 spans 13 amino acids. The V end lost 5 bases, the J end lost 2 bases, and 10 bases lay between the germline ends. The germline gives CDR1 PRHDT, CDR2 FYEKMQ (reference sequence). This rearrangement joins TRBV13 to TRBJ2-7; maybe TRBD1 (6 bases). This receptor was taken from a woman aged 60-75 years with acute or convalescent COVID-19. What was sequenced was peripheral blood. The CDR3, as DNA: TGTGCCAGCAGCAGACAGGTTGCCTACGAGCAGTACTTC. Its translation: CASSRQVAYEQYF.